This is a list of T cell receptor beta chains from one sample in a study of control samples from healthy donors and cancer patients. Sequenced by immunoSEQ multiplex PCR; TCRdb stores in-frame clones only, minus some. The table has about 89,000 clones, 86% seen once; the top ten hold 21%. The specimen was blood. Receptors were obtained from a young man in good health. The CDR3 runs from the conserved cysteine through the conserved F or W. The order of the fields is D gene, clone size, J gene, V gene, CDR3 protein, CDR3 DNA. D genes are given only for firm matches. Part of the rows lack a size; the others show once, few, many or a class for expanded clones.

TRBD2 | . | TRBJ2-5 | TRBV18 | CASSPDPGGPRETQYF | TGTGCCAGCTCACCAGATCCGGGGGGGCCTAGAGAGACCCAGTACTTC
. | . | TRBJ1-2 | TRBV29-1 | CSVDRGGNYGYTF | TGCAGCGTTGATAGGGGGGGTAACTATGGCTACACCTTC
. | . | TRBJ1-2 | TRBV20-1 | CSASPTRASGYTF | TGCAGTGCTAGTCCCACAAGGGCGAGCGGCTACACCTTC
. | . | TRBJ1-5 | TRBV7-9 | CASSLEEDYSNQPQHF | TGTGCCAGCAGCTTAGAGGAGGACTATAGCAATCAGCCCCAGCATTTT
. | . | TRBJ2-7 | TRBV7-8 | CATQLRPSSYEQYF | TGTGCCACCCAGCTTAGGCCGAGCTCCTACGAGCAGTACTTC
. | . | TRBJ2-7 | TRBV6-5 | CASSTRQESYEQYF | TGTGCCAGCAGTACCCGACAGGAGTCCTACGAGCAGTACTTC
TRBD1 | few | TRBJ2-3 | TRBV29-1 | CSVEIPTGGVSTDTQYF | TGCAGCGTTGAGATCCCCACAGGGGGAGTATCCACAGATACGCAGTATTTT
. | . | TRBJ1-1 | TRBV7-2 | CASSPLGGNTEAFF | TGTGCCAGCAGCCCCCTCGGAGGGAACACTGAAGCTTTCTTT
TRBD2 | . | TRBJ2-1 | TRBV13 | CASSSRLAGGRNEQFF | TGTGCCAGCAGCTCAAGACTAGCGGGGGGCAGAAATGAGCAGTTCTTC
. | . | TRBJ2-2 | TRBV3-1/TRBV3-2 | CASSRHSGQNTGELFF | TGTGCCAGCAGCCGACACTCAGGGCAAAACACCGGGGAGCTGTTTTTT
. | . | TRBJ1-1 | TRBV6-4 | CASSESPTNTEAFF | TGTGCCAGCAGTGAATCCCCGACCAACACTGAAGCTTTCTTT
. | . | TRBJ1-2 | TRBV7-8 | CASSPRDAGHYGYTF | TGTGCCAGCAGCCCTAGGGACGCAGGGCACTATGGCTACACCTTC